The rows below give T cell receptor beta chains drawn from one sample of a study of blood T cell repertoires in COVID-19. The table came from immunoSEQ multiplex PCR; TCRdb's copy has only in-frame clones and leaves some out. The sample records about 390,000 clones, 87% being singletons. Specimen: peripheral blood. The receptors derive from a woman aged 60-70 years with COVID-19, enrolled during active disease. The CDR3 runs from the conserved cysteine through the conserved F or W. The D gene is left open where the match is weak. Clone size is not always given. Where it is, it says once, few, many or a class for expanded clones.

v_call: TRBV28
clone_size: once
j_call: TRBJ2-7
d_call: -
cdr3_aa: CASREQGSSYEQYF
cdr3_nt: TGTGCCAGCAGAGAGCAGGGAAGCTCCTACGAGCAGTACTTC

v_call: TRBV5-4
clone_size: -
j_call: TRBJ2-5
d_call: TRBD1
cdr3_aa: CASSLASQGPKGQETQYF
cdr3_nt: TGTGCCAGCAGCTTGGCCTCACAGGGGCCTAAGGGCCAAGAGACCCAGTACTTC

v_call: TRBV4-1
clone_size: -
j_call: TRBJ1-6
d_call: -
cdr3_aa: CASSQESPYNSPLHF
cdr3_nt: TGCGCCAGCAGCCAAGAGTCCCCGTATAATTCACCCCTCCACTTT

v_call: TRBV10-3
clone_size: -
j_call: TRBJ2-2
d_call: -
cdr3_aa: CAISDQDLTGELFF
cdr3_nt: TGTGCCATCAGTGACCAGGATCTCACCGGGGAGCTGTTTTTT

v_call: TRBV24-1
clone_size: -
j_call: TRBJ1-2
d_call: TRBD1
cdr3_aa: CATSDPRQGIEGYTF
cdr3_nt: TGTGCCACCAGTGATCCGCGACAGGGAATCGAAGGCTACACCTTC

v_call: TRBV27
clone_size: -
j_call: TRBJ2-6
d_call: TRBD1
cdr3_aa: CASSLGTGPGANVLTF
cdr3_nt: TGTGCCAGCAGTTTGGGGACAGGGCCTGGGGCCAACGTCCTGACTTTC

v_call: TRBV7-3
clone_size: -
j_call: TRBJ2-3
d_call: -
cdr3_aa: CASSLVGETTDTQYF
cdr3_nt: TGTGCCAGCAGCTTAGTAGGGGAAACGACAGATACGCAGTATTTT

v_call: TRBV3-1/TRBV3-2
clone_size: -
j_call: TRBJ1-2
d_call: -
cdr3_aa: CASSLTGWVVGGYTF
cdr3_nt: TGTGCCAGCAGCCTCACAGGGTGGGTCGTAGGTGGCTACACCTTC

v_call: TRBV6-6
clone_size: -
j_call: TRBJ2-1
d_call: TRBD2
cdr3_aa: CASNSGGAIYEQFF
cdr3_nt: TGTGCCAGCAACAGCGGGGGGGCCATCTATGAGCAGTTCTTC

v_call: TRBV7-9
clone_size: -
j_call: TRBJ1-1
d_call: -
cdr3_aa: CASSLRQLAGAEAFF
cdr3_nt: TGTGCCAGCAGCCTTAGACAACTCGCTGGCGCTGAAGCTTTCTTT

v_call: TRBV6-6
clone_size: -
j_call: TRBJ1-1
d_call: -
cdr3_aa: CASSYSRGEPPSAFF
cdr3_nt: TGTGCCAGCAGTTACTCGCGGGGGGAGCCCCCTTCAGCTTTCTTT

v_call: TRBV3-1/TRBV3-2
clone_size: -
j_call: TRBJ1-3
d_call: TRBD1
cdr3_aa: CASSPRDRGFSGNTIYF
cdr3_nt: TGTGCCAGCAGTCCCCGGGACAGGGGATTCTCTGGAAACACCATATATTTT

v_call: TRBV7-9
clone_size: -
j_call: TRBJ1-1
d_call: -
cdr3_aa: CASSLNRALNTEAFF
cdr3_nt: TGTGCCAGCAGCTTAAACAGGGCATTGAACACTGAAGCTTTCTTT

v_call: TRBV11-2
clone_size: -
j_call: TRBJ1-3
d_call: -
cdr3_aa: CASSLVSSGNTIYF
cdr3_nt: TGTGCCAGCAGCTTAGTTAGCTCTGGAAACACCATATATTTT

v_call: TRBV7-3
clone_size: -
j_call: TRBJ2-1
d_call: -
cdr3_aa: CASSSSRGIYNEQFF
cdr3_nt: TGTGCCAGCAGCTCCTCGCGGGGTATATACAATGAGCAGTTCTTC

v_call: TRBV6-5
clone_size: -
j_call: TRBJ2-5
d_call: TRBD2
cdr3_aa: CASSRTSGQETQYF
cdr3_nt: TGTGCCAGCAGCCGGACTAGCGGGCAAGAGACCCAGTACTTC

v_call: TRBV6-5
clone_size: -
j_call: TRBJ1-5
d_call: TRBD1
cdr3_aa: CASTIDRGGQPQHF
cdr3_nt: TGTGCCAGCACCATCGACAGGGGTGGTCAGCCCCAGCATTTT

v_call: TRBV6-5
clone_size: -
j_call: TRBJ1-2
d_call: TRBD1
cdr3_aa: CASSSGGNYGYTF
cdr3_nt: TGTGCCAGCAGCTCAGGGGGGAACTATGGCTACACCTTC

v_call: TRBV2
clone_size: -
j_call: TRBJ1-5
d_call: -
cdr3_aa: CASSPLVDQPQHF
cdr3_nt: TGTGCCAGCAGTCCCCTGGTAGATCAGCCCCAGCATTTT

v_call: TRBV19
clone_size: -
j_call: TRBJ2-7
d_call: -
cdr3_aa: CASSRRGSHEQYF
cdr3_nt: TGTGCCAGTAGCAGAAGGGGGTCCCACGAGCAGTACTTC

v_call: TRBV19
clone_size: -
j_call: TRBJ2-7
d_call: -
cdr3_aa: CASSRGGQSYEQYF
cdr3_nt: TGTGCCAGTAGTCGCGGGGGCCAATCCTACGAGCAGTACTTC

v_call: TRBV2
clone_size: -
j_call: TRBJ2-5
d_call: TRBD2
cdr3_aa: CASSAGGGETQYF
cdr3_nt: TGTGCCAGCAGTGCGGGGGGAGGAGAGACCCAGTACTTC

v_call: TRBV3-1/TRBV3-2
clone_size: -
j_call: TRBJ2-5
d_call: TRBD2
cdr3_aa: CASSPTSGETQYF
cdr3_nt: TGTGCCAGCAGTCCGACTAGCGGGGAGACCCAGTACTTC

v_call: TRBV7-9
clone_size: -
j_call: TRBJ2-2
d_call: -
cdr3_aa: CASSLSGANTGELFF
cdr3_nt: TGTGCCAGCAGCTTATCGGGAGCGAACACCGGGGAGCTGTTTTTT

v_call: TRBV3-1/TRBV3-2
clone_size: -
j_call: TRBJ2-7
d_call: TRBD2
cdr3_aa: CASSRSGGLSYEQYF
cdr3_nt: TGTGCCAGCAGCCGGAGCGGGGGGCTTTCCTACGAGCAGTACTTC

v_call: TRBV28
clone_size: -
j_call: TRBJ1-2
d_call: TRBD1
cdr3_aa: CASSFLSGQVNYGYTF
cdr3_nt: TGTGCCAGCAGTTTTCTATCCGGACAGGTGAACTATGGCTACACCTTC

v_call: TRBV6-5
clone_size: once
j_call: TRBJ1-2
d_call: -
cdr3_aa: CASSSSGTRPYGYTF
cdr3_nt: TGTGCCAGCTCATCTTCCGGGACACGACCTTATGGCTACACCTTC

v_call: TRBV2
clone_size: once
j_call: TRBJ1-5
d_call: TRBD1
cdr3_aa: CASMTGFGSNQPQHF
cdr3_nt: TGTGCCAGCATGACAGGGTTCGGTAGCAATCAGCCCCAGCATTTT